This T cell receptor beta chain was sequenced in a study of shared clonotypes between healthy human individuals. General study results and limits: Non-shared clonotypes had lower generation probabilities than clonotypes shared by all four sorted-subset donors. Estimated richness was generally greater in naive than memory subsets.

TCRdb's table, derived via immunoSEQ multiplex PCR, lists solely in-frame clones and lacks some. This sample carries about 1.1 million clones, around 77% of them seen once, and the ten largest clones take 0.7% to 0.95%. Turning to this clone: Its matching antigen is unknown. The same CDR3 arises from other DNA sequences in this sample as well.

The sequence was collected from a young man in good health. Some clones in this sample may be carry-over from other donors' samples. The sample was memory CD4+ T cells from PBMCs. As to subset: CD45RA-negative fraction.

The CDR3 is CASSLGQGAGNTIYF. CDR3 coding DNA: TGTGCCAGCAGCTTAGGACAGGGGGCTGGAAACACCATATATTTT. The chain combines TRBV7-2 with TRBJ1-3; 9 bases align to TRBD1. This CDR3 is built from 15 residues. V trimming: 1 base; J trimming: 2 bases; junction bases outside the gene matches: 0. Germline assignment: CDR1 SGHTA and CDR2 FQGNSA.